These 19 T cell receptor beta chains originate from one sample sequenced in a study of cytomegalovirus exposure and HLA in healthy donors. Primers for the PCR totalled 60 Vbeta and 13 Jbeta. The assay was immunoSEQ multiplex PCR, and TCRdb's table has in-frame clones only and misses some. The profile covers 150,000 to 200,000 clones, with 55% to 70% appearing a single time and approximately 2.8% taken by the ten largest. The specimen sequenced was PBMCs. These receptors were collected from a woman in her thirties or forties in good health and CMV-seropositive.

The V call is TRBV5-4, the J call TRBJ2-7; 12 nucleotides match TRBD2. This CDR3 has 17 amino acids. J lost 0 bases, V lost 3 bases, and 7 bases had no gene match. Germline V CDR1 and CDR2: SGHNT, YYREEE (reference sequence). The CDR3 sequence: CASSSPTSGSSSYEQYF. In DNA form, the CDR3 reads TGTGCCAGCAGCTCCCCGACTAGCGGGAGCTCCTCCTACGAGCAGTACTTC.

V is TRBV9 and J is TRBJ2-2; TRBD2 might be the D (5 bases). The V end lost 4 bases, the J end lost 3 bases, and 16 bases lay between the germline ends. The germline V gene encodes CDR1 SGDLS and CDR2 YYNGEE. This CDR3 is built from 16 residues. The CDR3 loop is CASSIHEGMDTGELFF. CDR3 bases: TGTGCCAGCAGCATCCACGAGGGCATGGACACCGGGGAGCTGTTTTTT.

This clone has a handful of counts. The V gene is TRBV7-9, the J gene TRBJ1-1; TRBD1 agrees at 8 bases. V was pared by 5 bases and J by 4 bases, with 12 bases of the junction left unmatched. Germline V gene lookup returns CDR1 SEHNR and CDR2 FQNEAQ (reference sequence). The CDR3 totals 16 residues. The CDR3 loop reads CASSPRGQGAGTEAFF. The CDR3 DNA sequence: TGTGCCAGCAGCCCACGGGGCCAGGGGGCTGGCACTGAAGCTTTCTTT.

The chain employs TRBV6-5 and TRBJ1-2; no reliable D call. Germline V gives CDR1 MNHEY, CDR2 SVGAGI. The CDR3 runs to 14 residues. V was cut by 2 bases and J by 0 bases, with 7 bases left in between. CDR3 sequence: CASSYDAANYGYTF. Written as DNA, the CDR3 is TGTGCCAGCAGTTACGATGCAGCTAACTATGGCTACACCTTC.

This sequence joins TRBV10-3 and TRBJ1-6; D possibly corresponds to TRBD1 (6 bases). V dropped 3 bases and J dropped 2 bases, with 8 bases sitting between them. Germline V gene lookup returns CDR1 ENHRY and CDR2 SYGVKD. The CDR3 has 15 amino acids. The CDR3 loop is CAISDSGAYNSPLHF. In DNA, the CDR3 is TGTGCCATCAGTGATTCAGGGGCCTATAATTCACCCCTCCACTTT.

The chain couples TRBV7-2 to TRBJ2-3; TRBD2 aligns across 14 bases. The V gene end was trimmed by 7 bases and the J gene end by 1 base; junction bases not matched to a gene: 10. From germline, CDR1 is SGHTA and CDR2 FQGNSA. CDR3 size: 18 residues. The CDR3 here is CASKRGPGLAGGTDTQYF. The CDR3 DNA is TGTGCCAGCAAGAGGGGACCGGGACTAGCGGGGGGCACAGATACGCAGTATTTT. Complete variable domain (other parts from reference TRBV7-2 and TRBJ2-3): GAGVSQSPSNKVTEKGKDVELRCDPISGHTALYWYRQSLGQGLEFLIYFQGNSAPDKSGLPSDRFSAERTGGSVSTLTIQRTQQEDSAVYLCASKRGPGLAGGTDTQYFGPGTRLTVL.

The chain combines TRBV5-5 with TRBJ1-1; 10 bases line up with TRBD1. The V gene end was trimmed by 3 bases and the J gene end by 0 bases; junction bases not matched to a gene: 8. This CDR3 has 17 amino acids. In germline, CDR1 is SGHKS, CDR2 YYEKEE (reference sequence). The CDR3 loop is CASSWGQGPPMNTEAFF. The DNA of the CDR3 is TGTGCCAGCAGCTGGGGACAGGGGCCTCCGATGAACACTGAAGCTTTCTTT.

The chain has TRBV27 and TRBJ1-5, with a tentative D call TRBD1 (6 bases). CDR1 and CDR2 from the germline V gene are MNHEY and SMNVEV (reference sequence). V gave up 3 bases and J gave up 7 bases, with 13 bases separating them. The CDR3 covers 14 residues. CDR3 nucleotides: TGTGCCAGCAGTTTGGCTGGGGGCGGGCAGCCCCAGCATTTT. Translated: CASSLAGGGQPQHF.

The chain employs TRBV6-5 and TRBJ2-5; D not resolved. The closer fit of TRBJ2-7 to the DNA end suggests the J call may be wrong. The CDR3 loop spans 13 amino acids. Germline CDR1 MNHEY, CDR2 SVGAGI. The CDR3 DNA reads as TGTGCCAGCAGCCCCGACGGAGTCTACGAGCAGTACTTC. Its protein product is CASSPDGVYEQYF.

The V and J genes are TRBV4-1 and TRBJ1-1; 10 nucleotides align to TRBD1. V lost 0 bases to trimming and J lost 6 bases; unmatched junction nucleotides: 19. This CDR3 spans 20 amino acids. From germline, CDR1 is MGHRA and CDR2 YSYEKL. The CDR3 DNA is TGCGCCAGCAGCCAAGATTTCACTTCTTGGACAGGGGGTGGGGGGTCTGAAGCTTTCTTT. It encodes CASSQDFTSWTGGGGSEAFF.

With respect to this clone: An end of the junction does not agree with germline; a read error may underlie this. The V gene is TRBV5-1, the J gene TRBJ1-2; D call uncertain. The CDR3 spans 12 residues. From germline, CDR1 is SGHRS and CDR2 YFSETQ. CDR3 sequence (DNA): TGCGCCAGCAGCTTGAACGAGGGCGGCTACCCCTTC. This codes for CASSLNEGGYPF.

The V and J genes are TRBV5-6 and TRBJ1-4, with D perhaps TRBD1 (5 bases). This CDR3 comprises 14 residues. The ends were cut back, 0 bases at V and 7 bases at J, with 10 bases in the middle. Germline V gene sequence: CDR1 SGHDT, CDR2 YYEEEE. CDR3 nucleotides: TGTGCCAGCAGCTTGGGCCCCGGGGGTGAAAAACTGTTTTTT. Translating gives CASSLGPGGEKLFF.

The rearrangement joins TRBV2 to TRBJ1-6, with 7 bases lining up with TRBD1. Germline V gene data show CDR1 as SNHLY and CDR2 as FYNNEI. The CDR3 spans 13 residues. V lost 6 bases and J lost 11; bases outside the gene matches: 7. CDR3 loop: CASRTGNNPPLHF. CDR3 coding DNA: TGTGCCAGCAGGACAGGGAACAATCCACCCCTCCACTTT.

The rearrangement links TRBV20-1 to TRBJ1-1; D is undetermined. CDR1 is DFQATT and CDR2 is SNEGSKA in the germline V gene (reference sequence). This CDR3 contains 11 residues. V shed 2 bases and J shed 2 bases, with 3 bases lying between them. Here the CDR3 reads CSARHNTEAFF. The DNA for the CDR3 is TGCAGTGCTAGACATAACACTGAAGCTTTCTTT.

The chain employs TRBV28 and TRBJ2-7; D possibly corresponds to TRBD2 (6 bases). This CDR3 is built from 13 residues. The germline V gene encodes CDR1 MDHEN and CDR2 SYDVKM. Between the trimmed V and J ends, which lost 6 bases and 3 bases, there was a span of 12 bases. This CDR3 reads CASSRAEGYEQYF. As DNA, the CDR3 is TGTGCCAGCAGCCGAGCGGAGGGCTACGAGCAGTACTTC. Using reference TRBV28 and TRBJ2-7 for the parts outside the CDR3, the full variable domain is DVKVTQSSRYLVKRTGEKVFLECVQDMDHENMFWYRQDPGLGLRLIYFSYDVKMKEKGDIPEGYSVSREKKERFSLILESASTNQTSMYLCASSRAEGYEQYFGPGTRLTVT.

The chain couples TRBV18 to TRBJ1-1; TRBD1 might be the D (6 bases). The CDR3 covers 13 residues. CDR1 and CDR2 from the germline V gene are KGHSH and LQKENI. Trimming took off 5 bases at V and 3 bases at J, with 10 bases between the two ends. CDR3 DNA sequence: TGTGCCAGCTCAACAGGGTCCGACACTGAAGCTTTCTTT. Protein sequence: CASSTGSDTEAFF.

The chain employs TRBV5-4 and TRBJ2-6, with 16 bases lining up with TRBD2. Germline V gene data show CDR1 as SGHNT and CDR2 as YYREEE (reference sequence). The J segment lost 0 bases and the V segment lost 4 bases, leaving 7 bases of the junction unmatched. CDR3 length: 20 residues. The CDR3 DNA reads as TGTGCCAGCAGCCCCCCGGGACTAGCGGGAGGGGACTCTGGGGCCAACGTCCTGACTTTC. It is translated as CASSPPGLAGGDSGANVLTF.

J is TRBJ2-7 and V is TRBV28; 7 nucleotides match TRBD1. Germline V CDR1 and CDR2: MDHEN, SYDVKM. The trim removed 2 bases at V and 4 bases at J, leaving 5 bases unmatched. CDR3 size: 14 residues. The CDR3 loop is CASSLQGERYEQYF. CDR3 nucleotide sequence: TGTGCCAGCAGTTTACAGGGGGAGAGATACGAGCAGTACTTC.

Here the CDR3 DNA reads TGTGCCAGCTCACCAACGGACAGGGGTAGGGACGAGCAGTACTTC. It specifies CASSPTDRGRDEQYF. The J gene is TRBJ2-7, the V gene TRBV18; TRBD1 agrees at 9 bases. Per the germline V gene, CDR1 is KGHSH and CDR2 is LQKENI. This CDR3 region has 15 residues. The J segment lost 5 bases and the V segment lost 2 bases, leaving 7 bases of the junction unmatched.